What follows is one TCR beta chain and its context. Its antigen remains unknown. Prior to sequencing, the ViraFEST assay stimulated PBMC with viral peptide pools, which expanded the antigen-specific CD4+ T cells. Culture proceeded for 10 days, and CD4+ T cells were then isolated. Nobody among the vaccine recipients had prior SARS-CoV-2 infection (nucleocapsid antibodies were negative). The researchers cultured some 1.9 million PBMC per well with 7.5 to 10 IU/ml IL-2 and around 9.5 ug/ml peptides. Each culture had half its medium swapped for IL-2 medium on days 3 and 7. Data came from immunoSEQ multiplex PCR; TCRdb stores just in-frame clones and leaves some out. The sample shows some 65,000 clones, approximately 79% of them seen only once. The sample originates from a study of vaccination effects on CD4 cells after COVID-19. Study-level information: Subjects were given two BNT162b2 or mRNA-1273 vaccine doses.

Germline CDR1 LGHDT, CDR2 YNNKEL (reference sequence). Deletions cut 7 bases from V and 3 bases from J, with 14 bases between. This CDR3 has 14 amino acids. The chain couples TRBV3-1 (or the pseudogene TRBV3-2) to TRBJ2-3; D gene unclear. The sequence derives from a human donor who received a COVID-19 vaccine. Material: CD4+ T cells from PBMCs cultured with HCoV-NL63 spike peptides, obtained before COVID-19 vaccination. For the CDR3, the DNA is TGTGCCAGCACCCTGACGGACGTAACAGATACGCAGTATTTT. Translating gives CASTLTDVTDTQYF.